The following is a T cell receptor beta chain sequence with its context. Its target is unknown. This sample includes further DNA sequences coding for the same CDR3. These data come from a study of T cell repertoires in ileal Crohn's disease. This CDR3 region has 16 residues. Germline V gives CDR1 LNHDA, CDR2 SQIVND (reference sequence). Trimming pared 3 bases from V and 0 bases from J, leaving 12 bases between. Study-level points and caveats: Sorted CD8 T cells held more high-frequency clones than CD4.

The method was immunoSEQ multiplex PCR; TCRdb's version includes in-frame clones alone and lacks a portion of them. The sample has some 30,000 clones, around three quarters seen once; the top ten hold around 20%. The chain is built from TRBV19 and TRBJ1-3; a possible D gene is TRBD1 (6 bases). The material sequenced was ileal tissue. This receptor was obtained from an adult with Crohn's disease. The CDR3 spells CASSIRQDYSGNTIYF. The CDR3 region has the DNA TGTGCCAGTAGTATCCGACAGGATTACTCTGGAAACACCATATATTTT. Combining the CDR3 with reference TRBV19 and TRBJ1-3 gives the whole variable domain DGGITQSPKYLFRKEGQNVTLSCEQNLNHDAMYWYRQDPGQGLRLIYYSQIVNDFQKGDIAEGYSVSREKKESFPLTVTSAQKNPTAFYLCASSIRQDYSGNTIYFGEGSWLTVV.